This section outlines one TCR beta chain sequence together with its context. Its antigen is not identified. Using immunoSEQ multiplex PCR, the repertoire was profiled, and TCRdb retains in-frame clones only, with some absent. The table lists about 97,000 clones, around four fifths of them singletons. About 2.2 micrograms of genomic DNA (from cryopreserved PBMCs) were used for TCR beta libraries. The sample comes from a study of cytotoxic CD8 clonotypes in ibrutinib-treated CLL. Study-wide context: Recorded responses included approximately 25 partial and 2 complete; following median approximately 68 months, approximately 15 stayed remitted and about twelve progressed. Study-level findings and limits: In comparison with age-matched healthy donors, baseline clonality was higher and tracked circulating CD8+ T-cell counts.

This CDR3 is built from 15 residues. The ends were cut back, 2 bases at V and 1 base at J, with 11 bases in the middle. The germline V gene encodes CDR1 SGHTA and CDR2 FQGNSA. The chain recombines TRBV7-2 with TRBJ1-1, with a possible D match to TRBD1 (5 bases). The TCR originated in a human donor with chronic lymphocytic leukemia. Sequenced material: PBMCs, taken after 12 months of ibrutinib treatment. The CDR3 nucleotides are TGTGCCAGCAGCTTATTGGGGGTCAAGAACACTGAAGCTTTCTTT. Its translation: CASSLLGVKNTEAFF.